Each of the 24 T cell receptor beta chains below was sequenced from the same sample in a study of T-cell reconstitution after alpha-beta-depleted transplantation in children. During its preparation, the TCRbeta library received unique molecular identifiers. MiXCR, run by TCRdb on the PCR reads, gives a single entry per CDR3 protein. Seen here are 190,000 or so distinct CDR3 sequences, about 6% observed once, and the top ten hold roughly 4.5%. The sequencing here drew on PBMCs, taken before TCRalphabeta/CD19-depleted stem cell transplant. All receptors derive from a girl less than two years old with combined immunodeficiency, due to receive a stem cell transplant.

The chain is built from TRBV7-9 and TRBJ2-7; D gene unclear. Trimming took 0 bases from V and 5 from J, leaving 8 bases between them. In germline, CDR1 is SEHNR, CDR2 FQNEAQ (reference sequence). The CDR3 runs 13 residues. The CDR3 is CASSLALDDEQYF. CDR3 sequence (DNA): TGTGCCAGCAGCTTAGCGCTGGACGACGAGCAGTACTTC. The whole variable domain, filled in from reference TRBV7-9 and TRBJ2-7, reads DTGVSQNPRHKITKRGQNVTFRCDPISEHNRLYWYRQTLGQGPEFLTYFQNEAQLEKSRLLSDRFSAERPKGSFSTLEIQRTEQGDSAMYLCASSLALDDEQYFGPGTRLTVT.

This clonotype was counted ten times or more. The genes are TRBV12-3 or TRBV12-4 and TRBJ2-5; 12 nucleotides agree with TRBD2. Trimming cost V 5 bases and J 5 bases; bases outside gene matches: 12. The length of the CDR3 is 17 residues. The CDR3, as DNA: TGTGCCAGCAGTAAACTAGCGGGGGGATTGGGGTGGGAGACCCAGTACTTC. Amino acid sequence: CASSKLAGGLGWETQYF.

This clonotype was observed a few times. V gene TRBV7-9 combines with J gene TRBJ2-5; TRBD1 might be the D (5 bases). Germline V gives CDR1 SEHNR, CDR2 FQNEAQ (reference sequence). V lost 3 bases to trimming and J lost 3 bases, with 11 bases between them. This CDR3 contains 14 residues. The CDR3 nucleotides are TGTGCCAGCAGCTTGGCAGGGCCGAAAGAGACCCAGTACTTC. Encoded protein: CASSLAGPKETQYF.

The rearrangement joins TRBV4-1 to TRBJ1-6; 7 nucleotides align to TRBD1. The CDR3 contains 16 residues. Germline V gives CDR1 MGHRA, CDR2 YSYEKL. With V trimmed by 2 bases and J by 0 bases, 1 base remained unmatched. The CDR3 DNA reads TGCGCCAGCAGCCAAACAGGGGTCTCCTATAATTCACCCCTCCACTTT. Its protein is CASSQTGVSYNSPLHF.

Ten or more counts support this clonotype. This chain joins TRBV7-8 and TRBJ2-1, with 11 bases lining up with TRBD2. With V trimmed by 0 bases and J by 7 bases, 14 bases remained unmatched. The CDR3 extends over 19 amino acids. Germline lookup yields CDR1 SGHVS and CDR2 FQNEAQ. This CDR3 reads CASSLAIMPTSGRRNEQFF. CDR3 sequence (DNA): TGTGCCAGCAGCTTAGCGATTATGCCAACTAGCGGGAGACGGAATGAGCAGTTCTTC.

The table lists this clonotype with many counts. The genes are TRBV5-1 and TRBJ2-1; the match to TRBD2 covers 10 bases. There are 17 residues in the CDR3. Trimming at V came to 3 bases and at J to 7 bases, leaving 13 bases not matched to a gene. Germline V lookup: CDR1 SGHRS, CDR2 YFSETQ. The CDR3, as DNA: TGCGCCAGCAGCTCTCTAAAGACTAGCGGGCCTAGGAATGAGCAGTTCTTC. This codes for CASSSLKTSGPRNEQFF.

Note on this clonotype: The germline gene is not matched at one end of the junction; a read error may be the cause. The CDR3 DNA is TGTGCCAGCAGTTACTCGATTGAGACAGGGAGTCTTGAGGAGTTCTTC. It codes for CASSYSIETGSLEEFF. This sequence joins TRBV6-5 and TRBJ2-1; 7 positions match TRBD1. Germline V gene sequence: CDR1 MNHEY, CDR2 SVGAGI. This CDR3 has 16 amino acids.

This clonotype occurred many times. The gene calls are TRBV14 and TRBJ1-3; unclear D gene. This CDR3 is 18 amino acids long. Trimming cost V 2 bases and J 0 bases, with 17 bases left between them. The germline gives CDR1 SGHDN, CDR2 FVKESK. CDR3 protein: CASSQFSGEFSSGNTIYF. DNA of the CDR3: TGTGCCAGCAGCCAATTCTCGGGCGAGTTCAGCTCTGGAAACACCATATATTTT.

This clonotype was observed at least ten times. The rearrangement uses TRBV6-1 and TRBJ2-7; unclear D gene. The length of the CDR3 is 15 residues. Germline CDR1 reads MNHNS; CDR2 reads SASEGT. The V end lost 5 bases, the J end lost 4 bases, and 18 bases lay between the germline ends. The CDR3 sequence is CASSQSGRSGYEQYF. CDR3 in DNA: TGTGCCAGCAGTCAATCCGGACGGAGTGGATACGAGCAGTACTTC.

This clonotype was observed at least ten times. V is TRBV20-1 and J is TRBJ2-1, with D hard to call. Germline CDR1 DFQATT, CDR2 SNEGSKA (reference sequence). Trimming removed 4 bases at V and 0 bases at J, with 10 bases between. This CDR3 comprises 14 residues. CDR3 in DNA: TGCAGTGCTATAGGTACCCACTCCTACAATGAGCAGTTCTTC. This codes for CSAIGTHSYNEQFF.

The chain has TRBV20-1 and TRBJ2-3, with unresolved D. Looked up from germline, CDR1 is DFQATT and CDR2 is SNEGSKA (reference sequence). V lost 3 bases and J 5 bases, leaving 9 bases between the germline ends. There are 12 residues in the CDR3. CDR3 in amino acids: CSASLLRDTQYF. The CDR3 bases are TGCAGTGCTAGCCTTCTGCGAGATACGCAGTATTTT.

This clonotype has at least ten counts. This rearrangement joins TRBV24-1 to TRBJ2-2; TRBD1 agrees at 9 bases. The germline CDR1 and CDR2 sequences are KGHDR and SFDVKD. The CDR3 is made up of 19 amino acids. The V and J ends lost 4 bases and 1 base, in that order; junction bases with no gene match: 12. CDR3 DNA sequence: TGTGCCACCAGTGAAAATAGGGACAGGGCAATTTGGAACACCGGGGAGCTGTTTTTT. Translation: CATSENRDRAIWNTGELFF.

This clonotype was found many times. The chain joins TRBV27 to TRBJ2-3; D perhaps matches TRBD1 (6 bases). This CDR3 is 13 amino acids long. V was pared by 4 bases and J by 8 bases, with 13 bases between. Germline V gene lookup returns CDR1 MNHEY and CDR2 SMNVEV (reference sequence). This chain's CDR3 is CASSWVRGGTQYF. The CDR3 DNA follows: TGTGCCAGCAGTTGGGTCCGAGGGGGTACGCAGTATTTT.

This clonotype was observed many times. The chain employs TRBV20-1 and TRBJ2-1; D perhaps matches TRBD1 (6 bases). CDR3 length: 13 residues. Trimming shortened V by 2 bases and J by 2 bases, and 7 bases separated the two germline ends. Germline-derived CDR1 and CDR2 are DFQATT and SNEGSKA (reference sequence). Here the CDR3 DNA reads TGCAGTGCTAGAAGGACAGCCTACAATGAGCAGTTCTTC. This encodes CSARRTAYNEQFF.

The chain recombines TRBV27 with TRBJ2-1, with D perhaps matching TRBD1 or TRBD2 (5 bases each). The V end was cut by 5 bases, the J end by 4 bases, with 18 bases between. Germline V gives CDR1 MNHEY, CDR2 SMNVEV (reference sequence). The length of the CDR3 is 16 residues. CDR3 bases: TGTGCCAGCAGTCGTGGGTGGGGGAGTGCTTACAATGAGCAGTTCTTC. Residues: CASSRGWGSAYNEQFF.

This clonotype was detected ten times or more. V and J are TRBV2 and TRBJ2-1; D is unclear. Trimming removed 4 bases from V and 6 bases from J, with 10 bases in between. The CDR3 is 13 amino acids. CDR1 is SNHLY and CDR2 is FYNNEI in the germline V gene. The CDR3 reads CASSGARGNEQFF. CDR3 in DNA: TGTGCCAGCAGTGGGGCCAGAGGCAATGAGCAGTTCTTC.

The chain combines TRBV5-6 with TRBJ2-6; the D gene is possibly TRBD1 (6 bases). With 4 bases removed from V and 2 bases from J, the gap between germline ends came to 10 bases. The germline CDR1 and CDR2 sequences are SGHDT and YYEEEE. This CDR3 comprises 15 residues. CDR3 DNA: TGTGCCAGCAGCCCCAACAGGGCTGGGGCCAACGTCCTGACTTTC. Its protein product is CASSPNRAGANVLTF. Together with reference TRBV5-6 and TRBJ2-6, the CDR3 gives the full variable domain: DAGVTQSPTHLIKTRGQQVTLRCSPKSGHDTVSWYQQALGQGPQFIFQYYEEEERQRGNFPDRFSGHQFPNYSSELNVNALLLGDSALYLCASSPNRAGANVLTFGAGSRLTVL.

The table lists this clonotype with many counts. J is TRBJ1-6 and V is TRBV9; 7 nucleotides agree with TRBD1. Trimming removed 0 bases from V and 6 bases from J; junction bases left unmatched: 6. Germline loops: CDR1 SGDLS, CDR2 YYNGEE. The CDR3 is made up of 16 amino acids. The CDR3 DNA sequence: TGTGCCAGCAGCGTAGGGGAGGGGGCTGGTAATTCACCCCTCCACTTT. It encodes CASSVGEGAGNSPLHF.

Comment on this clonotype: This may be a read error, as it is one base from a much larger clone. The CDR3 reads CSMEGQGEGYEQYF. Written as DNA, the CDR3 is TGCAGCATGGAGGGACAGGGCGAGGGCTACGAGCAGTACTTC. The chain carries TRBV29-1 and TRBJ2-7; 9 bases fit TRBD1. J gave up 3 bases and V 8 bases, and 11 bases lay outside the gene matches. CDR3 length equals 14 residues. The germline V gene has CDR1 SQVTM and CDR2 ANQGSEA.

This clonotype was picked up many times. V is TRBV28 and J is TRBJ2-7; 7 positions match TRBD1. The V gene end was trimmed by 2 bases and the J gene end by 12 bases; junction bases not matched to a gene: 7. Per the germline V gene, CDR1 is MDHEN and CDR2 is SYDVKM. This CDR3 is built from 12 residues. DNA of the CDR3: TGTGCCAGCAGTTTACCGACAGGGTCGTCGTACTTC. It encodes CASSLPTGSSYF.

V usage is TRBV11-2 and J usage is TRBJ2-1, with 9 bases aligning to TRBD2. With 6 bases clipped from V and 2 bases from J, the junction kept 20 bases outside the gene matches. The CDR3 has 20 residues. Germline V gene sequence: CDR1 SGHAT, CDR2 FQNNGV. The CDR3 nucleotides read TGTGCCAGCAGGCGACTTAGACGGGGAGCGGGAGGCCCCACCTACAATGAGCAGTTCTTC. Amino acids: CASRRLRRGAGGPTYNEQFF.

In this sample, this clonotype turned up many times. This chain connects TRBV24-1 to TRBJ2-7; no clear D. This CDR3 has 13 amino acids. V lost 7 bases and J 1 base, leaving 10 bases between the germline ends. Germline V lookup: CDR1 KGHDR, CDR2 SFDVKD. The CDR3 sequence is CATSDTLSYEQYF. The CDR3 coding sequence is TGTGCCACCAGCGACACCTTATCCTACGAGCAGTACTTC.

The chain has TRBV7-2 and TRBJ1-1; unclear D gene. V lost 11 bases and J 4 bases, leaving 14 bases between the germline ends. Germline V lookup: CDR1 SGHTA, CDR2 FQGNSA. The CDR3 loop spans 12 amino acids. The CDR3 sequence: CASGLGSTEAFF. The CDR3 DNA sequence: TGTGCCTCAGGTTTGGGGAGCACTGAAGCTTTCTTT.

This clonotype was counted at least ten times. The rearrangement joins TRBV12-3 or TRBV12-4 to TRBJ2-7; 9 bases line up with TRBD2. Losses at the gene ends were 6 bases for V and 7 bases for J; bases not matched to a gene: 10. The CDR3 is 14 amino acids. CDR3 sequence: CASRLSGSLTEQYF. CDR3 DNA: TGTGCCAGCAGACTTAGCGGGAGTCTGACTGAGCAGTACTTC.